This T cell receptor (beta chain) was obtained from a study of T-cell memory formation after mild COVID-19. Notes on the study in general: Later expanders leaned CD4+, whereas day 15 to 85 contracting clones were balanced CD4/CD8. Pre-infection memory harbored some responding clones, suggesting cross-reactive memory joined. Mainly CM and EM harbored the contracting CD4+ clones; mainly EMRA harbored the CD8+ ones.

Trimming took 8 bases from V and 1 from J; bases not matched to a gene: 10. The length of the CDR3 is 15 residues. Per the germline V gene, CDR1 is LNHDA and CDR2 is SQIVND (reference sequence). Barcoded TCR alpha and TCR beta cDNA libraries with UMIs came from 5'RACE using constant-segment primers. A single record per CDR3 protein comes from TCRdb applying MiXCR to the 5' RACE reads. This table holds under 200,000 distinct CDR3 sequences, roughly 28% found once. Concerning this clonotype itself: Antigen specificity is unknown.

The material sequenced was PBMCs or a T cell subset sorted from them (not recorded which). The chain recombines TRBV19 with TRBJ2-7; 8 nucleotides align to TRBD1. The sequence was obtained from an adult woman who had mild COVID-19 (a few samples of this study predate the infection). Cell type and time point are not known. In nucleotides, the CDR3 is TGTGCCAGTTCCTGGACAGGGTCGCTTTCCTACGAGCAGTACTTC. It translates to CASSWTGSLSYEQYF.